A single T cell receptor (beta chain) is shown here with its context. Its antigen remains unidentified. The V gene end was trimmed by 5 bases and the J gene end by 5 bases; junction bases not matched to a gene: 16. The CDR3 sequence is 18 residues long. This specimen belongs to a study of T cells after yellow fever vaccination. Study results and caveats: The secondary response was weaker, and its peak arrived faster, on day 5 versus 15.

TCRdb re-analysed the 5' RACE reads in MiXCR, keeping a single row per CDR3 protein. This table has 350,000 to 450,000 distinct CDR3 sequences, approximately 19% appearing once. This specimen was PBMCs, taken before the yellow fever booster vaccination. The chain couples TRBV12-3 or TRBV12-4 to TRBJ2-2; 8 bases fit TRBD1. The TCR sequence derives from a young man who received the YFV17D yellow fever vaccine. This CDR3 reads CASSRYTSDRDGTGELFF. DNA for the CDR3: TGTGCCAGCAGTCGATACACCTCGGACAGGGACGGAACCGGGGAGCTGTTTTTT.